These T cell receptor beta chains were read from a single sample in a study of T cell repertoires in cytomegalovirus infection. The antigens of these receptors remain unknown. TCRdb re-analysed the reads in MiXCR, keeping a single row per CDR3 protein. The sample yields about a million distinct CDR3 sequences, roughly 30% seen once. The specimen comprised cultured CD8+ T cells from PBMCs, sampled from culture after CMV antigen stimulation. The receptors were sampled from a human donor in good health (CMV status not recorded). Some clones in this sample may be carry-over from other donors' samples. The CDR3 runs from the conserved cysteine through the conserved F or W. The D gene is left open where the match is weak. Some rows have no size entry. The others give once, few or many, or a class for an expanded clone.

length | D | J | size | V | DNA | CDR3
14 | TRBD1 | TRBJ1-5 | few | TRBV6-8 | TGTGCCAGCAGTGACGGACAGGGCCCCCAGCCCCAGCATTTT | CASSDGQGPQPQHF
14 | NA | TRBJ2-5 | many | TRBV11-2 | TGTGCCAGCAGCCGGACAGTGTACCAAGAGACCCAGTACTTC | CASSRTVYQETQYF
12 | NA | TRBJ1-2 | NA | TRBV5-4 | TGTGCCAGCAGCTTGGGTCAGCAAGGCTACACCTTC | CASSLGQQGYTF
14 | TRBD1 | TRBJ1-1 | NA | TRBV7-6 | TGTGCCAGCAGCTTAGGAGATGGGGGACAGGGAACTTTCTTT | CASSLGDGGQGTFF
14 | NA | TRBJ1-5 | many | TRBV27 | TGTGCCAGCAGTTCTGTTTATAGCAATCAGCCCCAGCATTTT | CASSSVYSNQPQHF
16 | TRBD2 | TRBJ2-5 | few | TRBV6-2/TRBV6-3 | TGTGCCAGCAGTACACTAGCGGGGGGGCTGGAAGAGACCCAGTACTTC | CASSTLAGGLEETQYF
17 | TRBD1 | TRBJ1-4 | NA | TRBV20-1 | TGCAGTGCTAGAGCCGAGACAGGGCCCCTTCTAAATGAAAAACTGTTTTTT | CSARAETGPLLNEKLFF
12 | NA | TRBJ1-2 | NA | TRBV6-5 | TGTGCCAGCAGCAACAGCAACTATGGCTACACCTTC | CASSNSNYGYTF
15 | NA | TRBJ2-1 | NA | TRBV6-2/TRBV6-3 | TGTGCCAGCAGCTATAGGGTAGAAGAGTACAATGAGCAGTTCTTC | CASSYRVEEYNEQFF
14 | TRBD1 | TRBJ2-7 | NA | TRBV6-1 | TGTGCCAGCAGTGATAGGGACAGGGGTTACGAGCAGTACTTC | CASSDRDRGYEQYF
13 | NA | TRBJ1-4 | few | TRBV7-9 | TGTGCCAGCAGCTTAATAGGGGACGAAAAACTGTTTTTT | CASSLIGDEKLFF
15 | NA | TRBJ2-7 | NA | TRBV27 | TGTGCCAGCAGTTTTTGGGGCCAACCTTCCTACGAGCAGTACTTC | CASSFWGQPSYEQYF
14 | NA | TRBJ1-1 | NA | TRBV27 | TGTGCCAGCAGTTACACATCCGGGAACACTGAAGCTTTCTTT | CASSYTSGNTEAFF
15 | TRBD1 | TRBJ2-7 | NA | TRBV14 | TGTGCCAGCAGCCACCTGACAGGGATGTTCTACGAGCAGTACTTC | CASSHLTGMFYEQYF
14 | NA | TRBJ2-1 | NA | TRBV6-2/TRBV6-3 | TGTGCCAGCAGTTATTTGGAGTCCTACAATGAGCAGTTCTTC | CASSYLESYNEQFF
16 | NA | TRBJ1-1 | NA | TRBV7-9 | TGTGCCAGCAGCTTAGGGGGGGAACATCTGAACACTGAAGCTTTCTTT | CASSLGGEHLNTEAFF
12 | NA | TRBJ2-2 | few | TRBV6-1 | TGTGCCAGCAGTGCGAGGAACGGGGAGCTGTTTTTT | CASSARNGELFF
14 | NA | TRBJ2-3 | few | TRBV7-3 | TGTGCCAGCAGCACCTACAAGGGCACAGATACGCAGTATTTT | CASSTYKGTDTQYF
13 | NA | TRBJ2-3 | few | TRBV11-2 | TGTGCCAGCAGCTTAACCCCTGGGGATACGCAGTATTTT | CASSLTPGDTQYF
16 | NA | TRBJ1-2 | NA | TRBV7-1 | TGTGCCAGCAGCCCGTCGATCGGACAATCTAACTATGACTACACCTTC | CASSPSIGQSNYDYTF
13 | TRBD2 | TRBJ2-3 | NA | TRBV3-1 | TGTGCCAGCAGACGGGACTACCCAGATACGCAGTATTTT | CASRRDYPDTQYF
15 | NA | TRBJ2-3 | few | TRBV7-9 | TGTGCCAGCAGCCCGCCGTTGGGAAACACAGATACGCAGTATTTT | CASSPPLGNTDTQYF
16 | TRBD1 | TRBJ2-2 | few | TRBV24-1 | TGTGCCACCAGTGATTTAGGACAGGGGGACACCGGGGAGCTGTTTTTT | CATSDLGQGDTGELFF
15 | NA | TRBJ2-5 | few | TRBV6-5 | TGTGCCAGCAGTTCGTACAACTCCAACCGGGAGACCCAGTACTTC | CASSSYNSNRETQYF
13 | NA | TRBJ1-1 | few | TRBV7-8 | TGTGCCAGCAGCTTGGGGGCTCCCACTGAAGCTTTCTTT | CASSLGAPTEAFF
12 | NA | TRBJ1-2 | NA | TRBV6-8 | TGTGCCTCTCGGACGTTGGACTATGGCTACACCTTC | CASRTLDYGYTF
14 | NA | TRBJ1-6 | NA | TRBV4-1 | TGCGCCAGCAGCCAAGAGGGGACTAATTCACCCCTCCACTTT | CASSQEGTNSPLHF
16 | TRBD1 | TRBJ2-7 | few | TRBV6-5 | TGTGCCAGCAGTTACGACACAGGGGTAGCCAGCGACGAGCAGTACTTC | CASSYDTGVASDEQYF
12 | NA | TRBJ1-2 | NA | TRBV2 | TGTGCCAGCTTGGCAGGGTCCTATGGCTACACCTTC | CASLAGSYGYTF
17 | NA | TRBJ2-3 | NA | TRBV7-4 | TGTGCCAGCAGCTTAGGTTCCAGGGATATTAGCACAGATACGCAGTATTTT | CASSLGSRDISTDTQYF
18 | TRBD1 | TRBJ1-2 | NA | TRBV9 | TGTGCCAGCAGCGTTCGGGTTGACCGGGACAGGGGAGACTATGGCTACACCTTC | CASSVRVDRDRGDYGYTF
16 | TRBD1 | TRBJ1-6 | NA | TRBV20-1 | TGCAGTGCCAGTAGGCCCGGGGACAGGGGTAATTCACCCCTCCACTTT | CSASRPGDRGNSPLHF
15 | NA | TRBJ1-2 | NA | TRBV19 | TGTGCCAGTAGTATAGTCGAGGGGAGGACCTATGGCTACACCTTC | CASSIVEGRTYGYTF
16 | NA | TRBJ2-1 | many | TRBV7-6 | TGTGCCAGCAGCTTATTAGGGCTAGCCAGATACAATGAGCAGTTCTTC | CASSLLGLARYNEQFF
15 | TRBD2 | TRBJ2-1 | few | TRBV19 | TGTGCCAGTAGTACCAAGCGGGGGGGCCCTAATGAGCAGTTCTTC | CASSTKRGGPNEQFF
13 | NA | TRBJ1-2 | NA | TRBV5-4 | TGTGCCAGCAGCTTCCTTGGGAGCTATGGCTACACCTTC | CASSFLGSYGYTF
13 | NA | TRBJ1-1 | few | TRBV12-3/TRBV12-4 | TGTGCCAGCAGTCATAGTGGGTCGGGGGAAGCTTTCTTT | CASSHSGSGEAFF
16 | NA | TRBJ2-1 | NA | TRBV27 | TGTGCCAGCAGTTTGTCTTCAGGGGGGATTTACAATGAGCAGTTCTTC | CASSLSSGGIYNEQFF
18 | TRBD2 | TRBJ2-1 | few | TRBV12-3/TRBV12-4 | TGTGCCAGCAGTTTCTCGACTAGCGGGGGCCACTCCTACAATGAGCAGTTCTTC | CASSFSTSGGHSYNEQFF
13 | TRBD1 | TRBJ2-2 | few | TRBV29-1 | TGCAGCGTTGATCGGGACAGCACCGGGGAGCTGTTTTTT | CSVDRDSTGELFF
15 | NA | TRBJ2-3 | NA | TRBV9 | TGTGCCAGCAGCGTAGAGGGGTTTGGCACAGATACGCAGTATTTT | CASSVEGFGTDTQYF
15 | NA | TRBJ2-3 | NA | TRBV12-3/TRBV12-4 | TGTGCCAGCAGTTATCAACTCTCGATGACAGATACGCAGTATTTT | CASSYQLSMTDTQYF
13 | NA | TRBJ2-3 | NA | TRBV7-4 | TGTGCCACACCGGGCCCCAGAATAGATACGCAGTATTTT | CATPGPRIDTQYF
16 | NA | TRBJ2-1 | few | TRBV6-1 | TGTGCCAGCAGTGGCGGGACCTCCCCCTTTTACAATGAGCAGTTCTTC | CASSGGTSPFYNEQFF
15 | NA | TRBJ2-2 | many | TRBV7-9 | TGTGCCAGCATCCTACTACCTGAAAACACCGGGGAGCTGTTTTTT | CASILLPENTGELFF